This TCR beta chain appears in the sequencing data of a study of blood T cell repertoires in COVID-19. TCRdb's table, derived via immunoSEQ multiplex PCR, lists solely in-frame clones and lacks some. The profile covers roughly 150,000 clones, with around 90% appearing a single time and approximately 11% taken by the ten largest. With 4 bases removed from V and 1 base from J, the gap between germline ends came to 13 bases. Germline V gives CDR1 MGHRA, CDR2 YSYEKL. The CDR3 consists of 16 residues. The sequenced sample consisted of peripheral blood. The chain joins TRBV4-1 to TRBJ2-2, with TRBD2 as a possible D gene (6 bases). The origin of this receptor is a woman of 80 years or more with acute or convalescent COVID-19. The CDR3 protein is CASSRVTGGNTGELFF. CDR3 in DNA: TGCGCCAGCAGCCGGGTCACCGGGGGGAACACCGGGGAGCTGTTTTTT.